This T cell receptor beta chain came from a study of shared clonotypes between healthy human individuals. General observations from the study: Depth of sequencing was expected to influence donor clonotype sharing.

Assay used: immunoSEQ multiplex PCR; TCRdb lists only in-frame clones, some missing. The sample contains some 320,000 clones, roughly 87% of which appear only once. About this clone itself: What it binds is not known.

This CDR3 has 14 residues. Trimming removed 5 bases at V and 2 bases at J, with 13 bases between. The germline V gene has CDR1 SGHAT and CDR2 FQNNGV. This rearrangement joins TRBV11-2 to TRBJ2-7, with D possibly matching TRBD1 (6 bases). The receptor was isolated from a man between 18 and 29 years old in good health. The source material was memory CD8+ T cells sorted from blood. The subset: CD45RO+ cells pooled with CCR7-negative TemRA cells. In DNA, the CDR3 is TGTGCCAGCAGCCCGGACAGCTTGACCTACGAGCAGTACTTC. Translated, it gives CASSPDSLTYEQYF.